The 31 T cell receptor beta chains presented below share a single source sample, sequenced in a study of a mutant IDH1 vaccine in newly diagnosed glioma (dated by TCRdb to the early 2020s). The time point label on this specimen signifies: baseline, week 1 (first vaccination visit). The treatment or condition label, as the study defines it: pre-vaccination baseline after standard-of-care therapy. Library generation was performed with the immunoSEQ multiplex PCR assay. TCRdb limited this immuneACCESS table to in-frame rearrangements with V and J called. A share of clones is missing; checked studies link under half to unresolved V genes, and the rest is unexplained. Counted in this sample were tens of thousands of clones; 80% to 90% of them appeared once. The ten largest clones represent under 3.5% of the sample. The sample was PBMCs, taken from a glioma patient treated with radiotherapy, temozolomide or both. The receptors derive from a man aged 25-45 years with glioma.

This sequence joins TRBV20-1 and TRBJ1-1; no definite D call. This CDR3 has 11 amino acids. Trimming took 5 bases from V and 1 from J, leaving 5 bases between them. CDR1 and CDR2 (germline): DFQATT, SNEGSKA (reference sequence). The CDR3 DNA sequence: TGCAGTGCTCTTAGGAACACTGAAGCTTTCTTT. Protein product: CSALRNTEAFF.

The V call is TRBV5-4, the J call TRBJ2-7, with D perhaps matching TRBD1 (6 bases). Germline V gene data show CDR1 as SGHNT and CDR2 as YYREEE (reference sequence). The CDR3 sequence is 13 residues long. Trimming pared 6 bases from V and 0 bases from J, leaving 10 bases between. This CDR3 reads CASKRDNSYEQYF. CDR3 sequence (DNA): TGTGCCAGCAAGAGGGACAACTCCTACGAGCAGTACTTC.

The chain uses TRBV28 and TRBJ1-1; D uncertain. V shed 4 bases and J shed 1 base, with 13 bases lying between them. Germline values: CDR1 MDHEN, CDR2 SYDVKM. CDR3 size: 15 residues. The CDR3, as DNA: TGTGCCAGCAGTTACACCCGCCCGTCGAACACTGAAGCTTTCTTT. Its protein product is CASSYTRPSNTEAFF.

The chain is built from TRBV6-1 and TRBJ1-1; D may be TRBD1 (6 bases). From germline, CDR1 is MNHNS and CDR2 SASEGT. CDR3 size: 14 residues. Trimming cost V 2 bases and J 1 base, with 8 bases left between them. CDR3 in amino acids: CASSERTANTEAFF. The CDR3 DNA is TGTGCCAGCAGTGAAAGGACAGCGAACACTGAAGCTTTCTTT.

A note on this clone: This specimen includes other DNA sequences encoding the same CDR3. The CDR3 sequence is CASSQQGLTYEQYF. CDR3 nucleotides: TGTGCCAGCAGTCAACAGGGCCTCACCTACGAGCAGTACTTC. The rearrangement links TRBV28 to TRBJ2-7, with D possibly being TRBD1 (6 bases). The V end lost 5 bases, the J end lost 2 bases, and 13 bases lay between the germline ends. This CDR3 has 14 amino acids. The germline V gene encodes CDR1 MDHEN and CDR2 SYDVKM.

The chain carries TRBV7-9 and TRBJ2-3; a weak D match, TRBD1 (6 bases). The V gene lost 3 bases and the J gene lost 2 bases, with 12 bases spanning the gap. Germline CDR1 and CDR2: SEHNR and FQNEAQ (reference sequence). The CDR3 has 15 residues. The CDR3 nucleotides are TGTGCCAGCAGCTTTGAGGGGGAACCCACAGATACGCAGTATTTT. This translates into CASSFEGEPTDTQYF.

The chain is built from TRBV6-1 and TRBJ2-1; D uncertain. CDR3 size: 11 residues. In germline, CDR1 is MNHNS, CDR2 SASEGT. Trimming took 3 bases from V and 6 from J, leaving 3 bases between them. CDR3 sequence (DNA): TGTGCCAGCAGTGACCTCAATGAGCAGTTCTTC. Protein product: CASSDLNEQFF.

The chain links TRBV10-3 to TRBJ2-5; the match to TRBD2 covers 8 bases. CDR1 and CDR2 from the germline V gene are ENHRY and SYGVKD. This CDR3 comprises 17 residues. V shed 3 bases and J 5 bases; nucleotides not matched to a gene: 14. CDR3 protein: CAISENPLMRGDETQYF. DNA of the CDR3: TGTGCCATCAGTGAAAACCCGCTGATGCGGGGGGACGAGACCCAGTACTTC.

The chain recombines TRBV9 with TRBJ2-3, with D possibly being TRBD1 or TRBD2 (6 bases each). The V gene's germline CDR1 is SGDLS and CDR2 YYNGEE. Trimming shortened V by 0 bases and J by 2 bases, and 13 bases separated the two germline ends. The CDR3 length is 16 residues. The CDR3 nucleotides are TGTGCCAGCAGCGTAGGGTGGAGGGGGTTCACAGATACGCAGTATTTT. It codes for CASSVGWRGFTDTQYF.

The CDR3 DNA follows: TGTGCCAGCTCACCGGGACAGGGCGGTCGGGCCTATGGCTACACCTTC. Translation: CASSPGQGGRAYGYTF. The chain carries TRBV18 and TRBJ1-2; 9 bases are a match to TRBD1. CDR3 length equals 16 residues. The ends lost 3 bases at V and 4 bases at J; junction bases unmatched: 9. Germline CDR1 reads KGHSH; CDR2 reads LQKENI.

The genes are TRBV27 and TRBJ1-1, with TRBD1 matching 9 bases. The CDR3 has 17 amino acids. J lost 3 bases, V lost 4 bases, and 12 bases had no gene match. Germline lookup yields CDR1 MNHEY and CDR2 SMNVEV (reference sequence). The CDR3, as DNA: TGTGCCAGCAGTTACGCGACTTCCGGGACAGGGTACACTGAAGCTTTCTTT. Translating gives CASSYATSGTGYTEAFF.

This clone was recorded only once. The V gene is TRBV11-2, the J gene TRBJ1-1, with D tentatively TRBD1 (5 bases). This CDR3 has 14 amino acids. In germline, CDR1 is SGHAT, CDR2 FQNNGV. Trimming stripped 5 bases from V and 1 base from J, with 11 bases between. Here the CDR3 reads CASSPDRPNTEAFF. The CDR3 region has the DNA TGTGCCAGCAGCCCCGACAGACCGAACACTGAAGCTTTCTTT.

This chain connects TRBV2 to TRBJ2-3; D unclear. Germline V gene data show CDR1 as SNHLY and CDR2 as FYNNEI. V was shortened by 8 bases and J by 4 bases, with 10 bases between the two germline ends. The CDR3 is made up of 12 amino acids. Here the CDR3 reads CASGWVPDTQYF. For the CDR3, the DNA is TGTGCCAGCGGATGGGTCCCAGATACGCAGTATTTT.

This chain connects TRBV5-1 to TRBJ1-1, with D maybe TRBD1 (6 bases). The CDR3 sequence is 15 residues long. Germline lookup yields CDR1 SGHRS and CDR2 YFSETQ. Trimming shortened V by 0 bases and J by 1 base, and 10 bases separated the two germline ends. CDR3 sequence reads: CASSLAGGGNTEAFF. The CDR3 DNA follows: TGCGCCAGCAGCTTGGCAGGAGGGGGGAACACTGAAGCTTTCTTT.

The chain carries TRBV19 and TRBJ2-5; TRBD1 matches at 7 bases. The CDR3 totals 12 residues. Germline values: CDR1 LNHDA, CDR2 SQIVND (reference sequence). With 5 bases clipped from V and 5 bases from J, the junction kept 2 bases outside the gene matches. CDR3: CASSDRAETQYF. CDR3 nucleotides: TGTGCCAGTAGTGACAGGGCGGAGACCCAGTACTTC.

The chain links TRBV2 to TRBJ1-1; D gene uncertain. Germline V gene lookup returns CDR1 SNHLY and CDR2 FYNNEI. The CDR3 has 15 amino acids. V was clipped by 1 base and J by 4 bases, with 13 bases between them. The CDR3: CASSEVSGVGTEAFF. CDR3 nucleotide sequence: TGTGCCAGCAGTGAAGTCAGCGGGGTGGGCACTGAAGCTTTCTTT.

This chain connects TRBV28 to TRBJ2-5; 13 nucleotides agree with TRBD2. Germline V gene lookup returns CDR1 MDHEN and CDR2 SYDVKM. The CDR3 is 17 amino acids. After removal of 5 bases from V and 6 bases from J, the junction contained 12 bases not matched to a gene. The chain's CDR3 is CASSLGTSGDVGKTQYF. For the CDR3, the DNA is TGTGCCAGCAGTCTCGGGACTAGCGGGGATGTTGGGAAGACCCAGTACTTC.

The genes are TRBV6-6 and TRBJ2-7; 8 bases line up with TRBD1. J lost 1 base, V lost 2 bases, and 1 base had no gene match. Germline V gene sequence: CDR1 MNHNY, CDR2 SVGAGI (reference sequence). The CDR3 is made up of 14 amino acids. The CDR3 sequence: CASSYRTGSYEQYF. CDR3 DNA sequence: TGTGCCAGCAGTTACCGGACAGGGTCCTACGAGCAGTACTTC.

J is TRBJ1-2 and V is TRBV27; 8 bases are shared with TRBD1. This CDR3 has 14 amino acids. Germline V gene lookup returns CDR1 MNHEY and CDR2 SMNVEV (reference sequence). V shed 10 bases and J 6 bases; nucleotides not matched to a gene: 13. This chain's CDR3 is CATQGQGASDGYTF. The CDR3 nucleotides are TGTGCCACACAGGGGCAGGGGGCAAGCGATGGCTACACCTTC.

The chain couples TRBV19 to TRBJ1-2; no firm D call. Germline-derived CDR1 and CDR2 are LNHDA and SQIVND (reference sequence). V dropped 1 base and J dropped 0 bases, with 6 bases sitting between them. The CDR3 runs to 14 residues. The CDR3 here is CASSIVAANYGYTF. DNA for the CDR3: TGTGCCAGTAGTATAGTGGCAGCTAACTATGGCTACACCTTC.

The gene calls are TRBV5-5 and TRBJ2-7; D unclear. V lost 0 bases and J lost 6, with 7 bases in between. Per the germline V gene, CDR1 is SGHKS and CDR2 is YYEKEE (reference sequence). The length of the CDR3 is 12 residues. CDR3: CASSLGSREQYF. For the CDR3, the DNA is TGTGCCAGCAGCTTGGGTAGTCGCGAGCAGTACTTC.

V usage is TRBV15 and J usage is TRBJ2-2, with D unresolved. Per germline, CDR1 LNHNV and CDR2 YYDKDF (reference sequence). Trimming pared 11 bases from V and 3 bases from J, leaving 13 bases between. The CDR3 sequence is 13 residues long. The CDR3 here is CASLSGYTGELFF. The CDR3 DNA reads as TGTGCCTCGCTTTCTGGGTACACCGGGGAGCTGTTTTTT.

V gene TRBV27 combines with J gene TRBJ1-6; D gene unclear. Germline assignment: CDR1 MNHEY and CDR2 SMNVEV (reference sequence). Trimming removed 3 bases at V and 3 bases at J, with 6 bases between. CDR3 length: 14 amino acids. CDR3 DNA: TGTGCCAGCAGTTTGGAGGGCTATAATTCACCCCTCCACTTT. Protein product: CASSLEGYNSPLHF.

Here the CDR3 reads CASSPPPGGNTIYF. CDR3 DNA: TGTGCCAGCTCACCACCGCCGGGTGGAAACACCATATATTTT. The chain links TRBV18 to TRBJ1-3; D is unresolved. This CDR3 has 14 residues. V was trimmed by 0 bases and J by 3 bases, leaving 6 bases between them. CDR1 and CDR2 (germline): KGHSH, LQKENI.

The chain uses TRBV9 and TRBJ2-2, with a weak D call TRBD1 (6 bases). Germline V gene sequence: CDR1 SGDLS, CDR2 YYNGEE. With 4 bases removed from V and 0 bases from J, the gap between germline ends came to 13 bases. The CDR3 is made up of 16 amino acids. This CDR3 reads CASSTGQISNTGELFF. DNA of the CDR3: TGTGCCAGCAGCACAGGACAGATATCGAACACCGGGGAGCTGTTTTTT.

CDR3 in DNA: TGCGCCAGCAGGCAGGGGGTCGGAGAAGCTTTCTTT. Its protein is CASRQGVGEAFF. This rearrangement joins TRBV10-2 to TRBJ1-1; TRBD1 matches 7 bases. Germline lookup yields CDR1 WSHSY and CDR2 SAAADI. The CDR3 is 12 amino acids. V lost 6 bases and J lost 8; bases outside the gene matches: 6.

This rearrangement joins TRBV7-8 to TRBJ2-1; TRBD2 agrees at 10 bases. Germline CDR1 is SGHVS and CDR2 is FQNEAQ. After removal of 6 bases from V and 9 bases from J, the junction contained 5 bases not matched to a gene. CDR3 length equals 13 residues. The CDR3 nucleotides are TGTGCCAGCAGTACTAGCGGGGTGACTGAGCAGTTCTTC. Encoded protein: CASSTSGVTEQFF.

The chain links TRBV4-1 to TRBJ1-2, with D unclear. CDR1 is MGHRA, CDR2 YSYEKL, per germline. The CDR3 contains 15 residues. The V gene lost 0 bases and the J gene lost 6 bases, with 14 bases spanning the gap. The CDR3 here is CASSQETAFWDGYTF. Written as DNA, the CDR3 is TGCGCCAGCAGCCAAGAGACCGCTTTTTGGGATGGCTACACCTTC.

J is TRBJ2-1 and V is TRBV5-4; weak D call: TRBD2 (7 bases). The CDR3 sequence is 17 residues long. Germline V CDR1 and CDR2: SGHNT, YYREEE (reference sequence). Trimming removed 0 bases from V and 0 bases from J, with 13 bases in between. The CDR3: CASSLDAGASSYNEQFF. CDR3 DNA sequence: TGTGCCAGCAGCTTGGACGCGGGGGCGAGCTCCTACAATGAGCAGTTCTTC.

This chain joins TRBV2 and TRBJ1-1; 9 nucleotides match TRBD1. The CDR3 consists of 17 residues. Losses at the gene ends were 6 bases for V and 1 base for J; bases not matched to a gene: 12. The germline V gene encodes CDR1 SNHLY and CDR2 FYNNEI. The CDR3 DNA sequence: TGTGCCAGCAGGGGACCAATCTGGACAGGGGAGAACACTGAAGCTTTCTTT. Translating gives CASRGPIWTGENTEAFF. Looking up the rest from reference TRBV2 and TRBJ1-1 gives the full variable domain: EPEVTQTPSHQVTQMGQEVILRCVPISNHLYFYWYRQILGQKVEFLVSFYNNEISEKSEIFDDQFSVERPDGSNFTLKIRSTKLEDSAMYFCASRGPIWTGENTEAFFGQGTRLTVV.

This sequence joins TRBV2 and TRBJ1-4; 7 bases are a match to TRBD1. Germline V gene sequence: CDR1 SNHLY, CDR2 FYNNEI. CDR3 length equals 14 residues. Trimming took 7 bases from V and 8 from J; bases not matched to a gene: 10. In DNA, the CDR3 is TGTGCCAGCATCCCCGGGACAGCCCTAGAAAAACTGTTTTTT. Protein sequence: CASIPGTALEKLFF.